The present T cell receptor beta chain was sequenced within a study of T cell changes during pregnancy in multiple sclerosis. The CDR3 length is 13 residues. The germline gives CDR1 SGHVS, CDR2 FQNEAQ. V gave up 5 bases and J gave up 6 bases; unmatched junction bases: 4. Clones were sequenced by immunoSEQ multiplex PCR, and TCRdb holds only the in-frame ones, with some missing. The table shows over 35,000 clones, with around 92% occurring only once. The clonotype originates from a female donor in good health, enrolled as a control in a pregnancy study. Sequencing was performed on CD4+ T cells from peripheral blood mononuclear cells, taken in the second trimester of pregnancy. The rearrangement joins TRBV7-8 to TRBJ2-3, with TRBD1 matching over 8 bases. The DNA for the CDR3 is TGTGCCAGCAGCCTGGACAGGGTGGATACGCAGTATTTT. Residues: CASSLDRVDTQYF.